Sequencing of this TCR beta chain was carried out in a study of blood T cells in healthy people across ages. Findings of the study overall: With age, beta diversity per million T cells declined roughly linearly, significantly by 40.

Concerning this clonotype itself: No antigen is known for it.

CDR3 length: 15 residues. Germline values: CDR1 SGHAT, CDR2 FQNNGV. Trimming cost V 6 bases and J 1 base, with 15 bases left between them. Together with a sample-barcoded 5' primer, a J-beta primer mix was included in a second PCR lasting roughly 6 to 12 cycles. From the 5' RACE reads, TCRdb called clonotypes with MiXCR, one entry per CDR3 protein. The sample comprises some 690,000 distinct CDR3 sequences, 20% to 25% of which are singletons, and around a fifth rests with the top ten. The donors, aged roughly 6 to 100, were healthy Caucasians from Russia. Sequenced input: blood. The chain employs TRBV11-2 and TRBJ1-2; D is unresolved. The receptor's source is a man aged 65 to 79 in good health. Here the CDR3 DNA reads TGTGCCAGCAGACCCCCAGAAACATTTAACTATGGCTACACCTTC. Protein product: CASRPPETFNYGYTF.